Below, 8 T cell receptor beta chains from the same sample are listed, as sequenced in a study of graft-versus-host responses after intestinal transplantation. Intraepithelial and lamina propria lymphocytes were isolated from graft specimens. Some clones are missing from TCRdb's copy, which holds only in-frame ones; the method was immunoSEQ multiplex PCR. The table lists 35,000 to 40,000 clones, about 85% of them singletons. Source: ileum tissue, taken 200 to 210 days after intestinal transplant. The receptors originated from a human patient who received an intestinal transplant, so some T cells may come from the graft donor.

CDR3 nucleotide sequence: TGTGCCAGCAGCTTGTACCCTAGCGGGAGGGCCAACGAGCAGTACTTC. Amino acid sequence: CASSLYPSGRANEQYF. The chain carries TRBV5-4 and TRBJ2-7; 12 nucleotides align to TRBD2. V was pared by 1 base and J by 5 bases, with 7 bases of the junction left unmatched. The CDR3 covers 16 residues. Germline CDR1 SGHNT, CDR2 YYREEE (reference sequence).

This chain links TRBV6-4 with TRBJ2-3; 7 positions match TRBD2. V dropped 7 bases and J dropped 0; count of bases not matched to a gene: 7. Germline V CDR1 and CDR2: MRHNA, SNTAGT. The CDR3 loop spans 15 amino acids. CDR3 coding DNA: TGTGCCAGCACCGCGAACGGGGGGAGCACAGATACGCAGTATTTT. Amino acids: CASTANGGSTDTQYF.

The V call is TRBV13, the J call TRBJ2-7; 10 bases are a match to TRBD1. In germline, CDR1 is PRHDT, CDR2 FYEKMQ (reference sequence). The CDR3 is made up of 14 amino acids. V lost 4 bases, J lost 4 bases, and 4 bases stayed unmatched. CDR3 amino acids: CASSWGQGIYEQYF. CDR3 in DNA: TGTGCCAGCAGCTGGGGACAGGGGATATACGAGCAGTACTTC.

The chain has TRBV5-1 and TRBJ2-6; the D gene is possibly TRBD1 (5 bases). The V end was cut by 3 bases, the J end by 4 bases, with 11 bases between. This CDR3 contains 15 residues. Germline V CDR1 and CDR2: SGHRS, YFSETQ. CDR3 coding DNA: TGCGCCAGCAGCTATCAGGGTGCGGGGGCCAACGTCCTGACTTTC. Translating gives CASSYQGAGANVLTF.

The chain links TRBV19 to TRBJ1-1, with D tentatively TRBD1 (6 bases). The CDR3 sequence is 14 residues long. The germline V gene has CDR1 LNHDA and CDR2 SQIVND (reference sequence). The V end was cut by 6 bases, the J end by 0 bases, with 11 bases between. CDR3 in DNA: TGTGCCAGTAGGAAACAGGGAATGAACACTGAAGCTTTCTTT. This gives the protein CASRKQGMNTEAFF.

The chain has TRBV6-6 and TRBJ1-1; D ambiguous. V gave up 6 bases and J gave up 12 bases, with 20 bases separating them. This CDR3 comprises 13 residues. Germline CDR1 and CDR2: MNHNY and SVGAGI (reference sequence). In DNA, the CDR3 is TGTGCCAGCAGCCCTCAGACCGGGGAAAGGCCTTTCTTT. Encoded protein: CASSPQTGERPFF.

The chain uses TRBV5-4 and TRBJ1-2; 7 positions agree with TRBD1. There are 13 residues in the CDR3. Germline values: CDR1 SGHNT, CDR2 YYREEE (reference sequence). V shed 4 bases, J shed 8 bases, and the junction held 8 bases outside the gene matches. The CDR3 bases are TGTGCCAGCAGCCCGGGACAGTCTAACGGCTACACCTTC. Translation gives CASSPGQSNGYTF.

This chain joins TRBV2 and TRBJ2-7; 7 positions match TRBD1. J gave up 5 bases and V 5 bases, and 12 bases lay outside the gene matches. CDR3 length equals 15 residues. Germline assignment: CDR1 SNHLY and CDR2 FYNNEI. The CDR3: CASSSGTAFFHEQYF. CDR3 DNA: TGTGCCAGCAGTTCTGGGACAGCATTTTTCCACGAGCAGTACTTC.